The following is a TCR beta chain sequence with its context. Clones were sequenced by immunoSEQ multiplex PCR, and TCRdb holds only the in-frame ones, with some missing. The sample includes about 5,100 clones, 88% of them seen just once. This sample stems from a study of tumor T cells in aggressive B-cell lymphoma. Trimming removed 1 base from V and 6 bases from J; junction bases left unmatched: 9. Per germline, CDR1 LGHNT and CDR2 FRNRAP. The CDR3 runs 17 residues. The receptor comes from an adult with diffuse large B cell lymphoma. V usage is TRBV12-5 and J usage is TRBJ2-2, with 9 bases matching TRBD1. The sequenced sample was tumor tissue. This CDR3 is CASGLGLGTGRAGELFF. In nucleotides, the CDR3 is TGTGCTAGTGGTTTGGGACTTGGGACAGGGAGGGCCGGGGAGCTGTTTTTT.